The 22 T cell receptor beta chains listed next were all sequenced from one sample in a study of blood T cell repertoires in COVID-19. Using immunoSEQ multiplex PCR, the repertoire was profiled, and TCRdb retains in-frame clones only, with some absent. Here the sample spans 95,000 to 150,000 clones, about four fifths being singletons. Sequencing used peripheral blood. These receptors were collected from a human donor in a cohort sampled during active COVID-19.

This chain joins TRBV7-8 and TRBJ2-7, with a weak D call TRBD2 (7 bases). V lost 5 bases and J 2 bases, leaving 13 bases between the germline ends. The CDR3 consists of 14 residues. The germline CDR1 and CDR2 sequences are SGHVS and FQNEAQ. CDR3 DNA: TGTGCCAGCAGCCACGCGGGGGCGCCCTACGAGCAGTACTTC. It is translated as CASSHAGAPYEQYF.

J is TRBJ2-7 and V is TRBV10-2; TRBD2 might be the D (6 bases). The CDR3 has 15 amino acids. V was cut by 6 bases and J by 1 base, with 16 bases left in between. Germline lookup yields CDR1 WSHSY and CDR2 SAAADI. CDR3 nucleotides: TGCGCCAGCAGGAGGGGTGCGGGGCCTTCCTACGAGCAGTACTTC. Translating it yields CASRRGAGPSYEQYF.

The genes are TRBV7-9 and TRBJ2-1; 7 bases are a match to TRBD2. The length of the CDR3 is 14 residues. From germline, CDR1 is SEHNR and CDR2 FQNEAQ (reference sequence). V was clipped by 5 bases and J by 2 bases; unmatched bases: 3. The CDR3 loop is CASSAGTTYNEQFF. The CDR3 DNA reads TGTGCCAGCAGCGCAGGGACTACCTACAATGAGCAGTTCTTC.

The CDR3 DNA reads as TGTGCCAGCAGCCAACCAGTTGGAGTAGGACAAGAGACCCAGTACTTC. Translation gives CASSQPVGVGQETQYF. The chain is built from TRBV5-4 and TRBJ2-5; no firm D call. The V gene lost 4 bases and the J gene lost 2 bases, with 18 bases spanning the gap. Germline CDR1 and CDR2: SGHNT and YYREEE (reference sequence). This CDR3 has 16 amino acids.

This chain joins TRBV10-3 and TRBJ2-7, with 8 bases identical to TRBD1. The CDR3 sequence is 13 residues long. Germline V gene data show CDR1 as ENHRY and CDR2 as SYGVKD. V lost 6 bases, J lost 3 bases, and 4 bases stayed unmatched. The CDR3 sequence: CAISRTGNYEQYF. The DNA for the CDR3 is TGTGCCATCAGCAGGACAGGGAACTACGAGCAGTACTTC.

This chain connects TRBV5-1 to TRBJ1-2, with D perhaps TRBD1 (6 bases). CDR1 is SGHRS and CDR2 is YFSETQ in the germline V gene. This CDR3 region has 15 residues. V was clipped by 2 bases and J by 6 bases, with 17 bases between them. The CDR3, as DNA: TGCGCCAGCAGCTTACAGGGATATCTTGGGGATGGCTACACCTTC. It codes for CASSLQGYLGDGYTF.

The genes are TRBV12-3 or TRBV12-4 and TRBJ2-1; D not resolved. The CDR3 consists of 12 residues. The V end was cut by 3 bases, the J end by 7 bases, with 7 bases between. CDR3 bases: TGTGCCAGCAGTTTTACGGTTAATGAGCAGTTCTTC. This gives the protein CASSFTVNEQFF.

This rearrangement joins TRBV2 to TRBJ2-3; possibly TRBD2 for D (6 bases). Germline V lookup: CDR1 SNHLY, CDR2 FYNNEI. The V and J ends lost 9 bases and 1 base respectively, with 20 bases between them. The CDR3 has 16 amino acids. The CDR3 nucleotides are TGTGCCAGTGGAGGGAGCTCCCAAAAGCGCACAGATACGCAGTATTTT. Protein product: CASGGSSQKRTDTQYF.

This chain uses TRBV2 with TRBJ1-6; D might be TRBD1 (6 bases). The ends were cut back, 6 bases at V and 8 bases at J, with 14 bases in the middle. The germline V gene has CDR1 SNHLY and CDR2 FYNNEI. The CDR3 consists of 14 residues. DNA of the CDR3: TGTGCCAGCAGCTACAGGGTTAGGGATTCACCCCTCCACTTT. Translated: CASSYRVRDSPLHF.

The rearrangement uses TRBV5-5 and TRBJ1-5, with TRBD1 identical over 8 bases. The CDR3 is 14 residues long. Germline CDR1 reads SGHKS; CDR2 reads YYEKEE (reference sequence). J lost 2 bases, V lost 3 bases, and 1 base had no gene match. The CDR3 DNA sequence: TGTGCCAGCAGCTGGGGACAGGGCAATCAGCCCCAGCATTTT. Its translation: CASSWGQGNQPQHF. Variable domain in full (rest from reference TRBV5-5 and TRBJ1-5): DAGVTQSPTHLIKTRGQQVTLRCSPISGHKSVSWYQQVLGQGPQFIFQYYEKEERGRGNFPDRFSARQFPNYSSELNVNALLLGDSALYLCASSWGQGNQPQHFGDGTRLSIL.

The chain is built from TRBV2 and TRBJ1-1; D uncertain. The CDR3 has 13 amino acids. In germline, CDR1 is SNHLY, CDR2 FYNNEI. V gave up 3 bases and J gave up 5 bases, with 10 bases separating them. The CDR3 spells CASSERFGTEAFF. DNA of the CDR3: TGTGCCAGCAGTGAGCGGTTTGGGACTGAAGCTTTCTTT.

This clone was observed once. Other DNA sequences of this sample code for an identical CDR3. This chain uses TRBV14 with TRBJ1-1, with a tentative D call TRBD1 (6 bases). Germline V gene data show CDR1 as SGHDN and CDR2 as FVKESK. V lost 0 bases and J 4 bases, leaving 9 bases between the germline ends. CDR3 size: 14 residues. The CDR3 here is CASSQDRGGTEAFF. In nucleotides, the CDR3 is TGTGCCAGCAGCCAAGACAGGGGTGGCACTGAAGCTTTCTTT.

J is TRBJ2-7 and V is TRBV4-2; 7 bases fit TRBD1. CDR3 length equals 15 residues. V was pared by 1 base and J by 1 base, with 4 bases of the junction left unmatched. Germline V gene lookup returns CDR1 LGHNA and CDR2 YNFKEQ. As DNA, the CDR3 is TGTGCCAGCAGCCAAGGGGACAGCGAGTCCTACGAGCAGTACTTC. Residues: CASSQGDSESYEQYF.

V usage is TRBV20-1 and J usage is TRBJ2-7, with a possible D match to TRBD1 (5 bases). V was shortened by 3 bases and J by 4 bases, with 7 bases between the two germline ends. The CDR3 length is 11 residues. Germline CDR1 DFQATT, CDR2 SNEGSKA (reference sequence). The CDR3 DNA is TGCAGTGCTAGGGGGCAGTACGAGCAGTACTTC. It specifies CSARGQYEQYF.

The chain combines TRBV11-2 with TRBJ2-4; D might be TRBD2 (7 bases). Germline CDR1 SGHAT, CDR2 FQNNGV. Between the trimmed V and J ends, which lost 3 bases and 2 bases, there was a span of 17 bases. This CDR3 contains 17 residues. CDR3 region: CASSFRGGRRTKNIQYF. The CDR3 nucleotides are TGTGCCAGCAGCTTTAGGGGGGGGCGCCGGACCAAAAACATTCAGTACTTC.

This chain uses TRBV5-1 with TRBJ2-1; tentative D call: TRBD1 (6 bases). The CDR3 totals 14 residues. The V end was cut by 4 bases, the J end by 4 bases, with 12 bases between. CDR1 and CDR2 (germline): SGHRS, YFSETQ. Here the CDR3 DNA reads TGCGCCAGCAGCAGGTTACAGGGTTACAATGAGCAGTTCTTC. This encodes CASSRLQGYNEQFF.

CDR3 nucleotide sequence: TGTGCCACCAGCAGGGGAAGGACCGGGGAGCTGTTTTTT. It codes for CATSRGRTGELFF. The rearrangement joins TRBV24-1 to TRBJ2-2; perhaps TRBD1 as D (6 bases). Germline V gene data show CDR1 as KGHDR and CDR2 as SFDVKD. The CDR3 consists of 13 residues. Trimming left V 7 bases short and J 5 bases short, with 10 bases between.

CDR3 amino acids: CAISESIFGPGGSGELFF. CDR3 nucleotides: TGTGCCATCAGTGAGTCGATCTTTGGACCAGGAGGATCCGGGGAGCTGTTTTTT. The rearrangement uses TRBV10-3 and TRBJ2-2; D might be TRBD2 (5 bases). The germline CDR1 and CDR2 sequences are ENHRY and SYGVKD. The CDR3 is 18 amino acids. Between the trimmed V and J ends, which lost 0 bases and 6 bases, there was a span of 20 bases.

The V and J genes are TRBV7-6 and TRBJ2-1, with D possibly being TRBD2 (6 bases). The germline V gene encodes CDR1 SGHVS and CDR2 FNYEAQ. V lost 4 bases to trimming and J lost 6 bases, with 22 bases between them. CDR3 size: 17 residues. The CDR3 DNA reads TGTGCCAGCAGCTCCGGCACGGGGGTCCCGACTCTCAATGAGCAGTTCTTC. This gives the protein CASSSGTGVPTLNEQFF.

The V and J genes are TRBV6-6 and TRBJ2-6; no firm D call. Germline loops: CDR1 MNHNY, CDR2 SVGAGI (reference sequence). The CDR3 contains 16 residues. Trimming removed 6 bases from V and 2 bases from J, with 14 bases in between. The CDR3 reads CASRDDISPGANVLTF. In DNA, the CDR3 is TGTGCCAGCAGAGATGACATAAGTCCTGGGGCCAACGTCCTGACTTTC.

This rearrangement joins TRBV5-4 to TRBJ1-2, with D perhaps matching TRBD1 (6 bases). There are 13 residues in the CDR3. CDR1 is SGHNT, CDR2 YYREEE, per germline (reference sequence). Deletions cut 5 bases from V and 6 bases from J, with 14 bases between. CDR3 loop: CASSSQGMNGYTF. CDR3 DNA: TGTGCCAGCAGTTCTCAGGGGATGAATGGCTACACCTTC.

The chain recombines TRBV6-6 with TRBJ1-3; 10 bases agree with TRBD1. This CDR3 contains 16 residues. Germline values: CDR1 MNHNY, CDR2 SVGAGI (reference sequence). The V segment lost 6 bases and the J segment 4 bases; nucleotides outside the gene matches: 9. CDR3 sequence (DNA): TGTGCCAGCAGCCTTCGACAGGGGGCGCGAGGAAACACCATATATTTT. Its protein product is CASSLRQGARGNTIYF.